The entry below describes one TCR beta chain. The source of the sample is a study of blood T cell repertoires in COVID-19. Study-wide background: The United States, Italy and Spain provided the acute and convalescent COVID-19 samples. T cells, B-cell-depleted T cells, or PBMCs provided the cDNA or gDNA that served as material.

Methods used by the authors: Scientists estimated how many nucleated cells there were by amplifying reference gene primers. The table came from immunoSEQ multiplex PCR; TCRdb's copy has only in-frame clones and leaves some out. D and trimming were read from the DNA, whereas the V and J calls and clone size are those reported in that table. The sample has approximately 290,000 clones, around 91% seen once. V lost 6 bases, J lost 6 bases, and 11 bases stayed unmatched. The CDR3 has 15 amino acids. Germline V gives CDR1 LNHDA, CDR2 SQIVND (reference sequence). Sequencing input: peripheral blood. The source is a woman aged 60-70 years with acute or convalescent COVID-19. The V call is TRBV19, the J call TRBJ1-5, with 7 bases matching TRBD1. This CDR3 reads CASRPPGGLIQPQHF. DNA for the CDR3: TGTGCCAGTAGACCGCCAGGGGGACTCATTCAGCCCCAGCATTTT.